These 4 T cell receptor beta chains originate from one sample sequenced in a study of T cells after yellow fever vaccination. Via MiXCR, TCRdb re-called the 5' RACE reads, giving one row per CDR3 protein. The table has 300,000 to 350,000 distinct CDR3 sequences, 4% to 5.5% seen once; the top ten hold roughly a fifth. Sequenced here: PBMCs, sampled 15 days after the yellow fever booster vaccination. All receptors come from a man aged 18 to 29 who received the YFV17D yellow fever vaccine.

This clonotype was found once. DNA of the CDR3: TGTGCCAGCAGTGTGGGAGGGTATAACACTGAAGCTTTCTTT. It encodes CASSVGGYNTEAFF. This sequence joins TRBV2 and TRBJ1-1; no clear D gene. Per germline, CDR1 SNHLY and CDR2 FYNNEI. The CDR3 sequence is 14 residues long. Trimming stripped 4 bases from V and 2 bases from J, with 11 bases between.

Only a few counts were recorded for this clonotype. The chain couples TRBV27 to TRBJ1-6; a possible D gene is TRBD1 (6 bases). The V gene lost 5 bases and the J gene lost 8 bases, with 10 bases spanning the gap. The CDR3 sequence is 13 residues long. The V gene's germline CDR1 is MNHEY and CDR2 SMNVEV (reference sequence). CDR3 sequence reads: CASSGGGDSPLHF. The CDR3 bases are TGTGCCAGCAGTGGGGGCGGGGATTCACCCCTCCACTTT.

The table lists this clonotype with a few counts. The CDR3 coding sequence is TGTGCCAGCAGTTCAGCCGGGACAGAAAAAGAGACCCAGTACTTC. Protein sequence: CASSSAGTEKETQYF. The rearrangement links TRBV27 to TRBJ2-5, with TRBD1 matching over 7 bases. The germline V gene encodes CDR1 MNHEY and CDR2 SMNVEV (reference sequence). The CDR3 runs to 15 residues. The V gene end was trimmed by 4 bases and the J gene end by 3 bases; junction bases not matched to a gene: 8.

The V gene is TRBV7-8, the J gene TRBJ2-1; TRBD1 might be the D (6 bases). V was trimmed by 6 bases and J by 10 bases, leaving 13 bases between them. Germline V CDR1 and CDR2: SGHVS, FQNEAQ. The CDR3 consists of 12 residues. CDR3 amino acids: CASRTAGVEQFF. CDR3 bases: TGTGCCAGCAGAACGGCAGGGGTCGAGCAGTTCTTC.